A selection of T cell receptor beta chains follows, all from one sample in a study of T cell responses to AZD1222 COVID-19 vaccine. The repertoire was sequenced with immunoSEQ multiplex PCR; TCRdb's copy has only in-frame clones and lacks some. The sample comprises about 170,000 clones, around 90% of which are singletons, and roughly 1.1% rests with the top ten. The sample in question was peripheral blood, obtained 28 days after the second AZD1222 dose. These receptors were taken from an adult who received the AZD1222 COVID-19 vaccine. Both conserved end residues are part of each CDR3. Fields, in order: CDR3 protein, CDR3 DNA, D gene, V gene, J gene, clone size. The D gene is left open where the match is weak. Where a row states a size, it is once, few, many or the class of an expanded clone; other rows omit it.

CDR3aa: CASSLKREASYGYTF; CDR3nt: TGTGCCAGCAGCTTGAAACGGGAGGCGAGCTATGGCTACACCTTC; d_gene: -; v_gene: TRBV5-4; j_gene: TRBJ1-2; abundance: -
CDR3aa: CASSYAGTGASPLHF; CDR3nt: TGTGCCAGCAGTTACGCCGGGACAGGGGCCTCACCCCTCCACTTT; d_gene: TRBD1; v_gene: TRBV27; j_gene: TRBJ1-6; abundance: -
CDR3aa: CATGLNRDAGYTF; CDR3nt: TGTGCCACCGGGCTAAACAGGGACGCTGGCTACACCTTC; d_gene: -; v_gene: TRBV10-3; j_gene: TRBJ1-2; abundance: -
CDR3aa: CASSSQTGGNEQYF; CDR3nt: TGCGCCAGCAGCTCTCAGACAGGGGGAAACGAGCAGTACTTC; d_gene: TRBD1; v_gene: TRBV5-1; j_gene: TRBJ2-7; abundance: once
CDR3aa: CASSHSGRNEQFF; CDR3nt: TGTGCCAGCAGCCATTCGGGGAGGAATGAGCAGTTCTTC; d_gene: -; v_gene: TRBV12-3/TRBV12-4; j_gene: TRBJ2-1; abundance: -
CDR3aa: CASSWGIAYEQYF; CDR3nt: TGTGCCAGCAGTTGGGGCATCGCCTACGAGCAGTACTTC; d_gene: -; v_gene: TRBV27; j_gene: TRBJ2-7; abundance: -
CDR3aa: CASSAIRGGGFSEQYF; CDR3nt: TGTGCCAGCAGCGCAATAAGGGGGGGAGGTTTTAGTGAGCAGTACTTC; d_gene: -; v_gene: TRBV7-6; j_gene: TRBJ2-7; abundance: -
CDR3aa: CASSGTGELFF; CDR3nt: TGTGCCAGCAGCGGAACCGGGGAGCTGTTTTTT; d_gene: -; v_gene: TRBV7-9; j_gene: TRBJ2-2; abundance: -
CDR3aa: CATRGWDSNQPQHF; CDR3nt: TGTGCCACCAGGGGATGGGATAGCAATCAGCCCCAGCATTTT; d_gene: -; v_gene: TRBV15; j_gene: TRBJ1-5; abundance: -
CDR3aa: CASATGVGNQPQHF; CDR3nt: TGTGCCAGCGCGACGGGAGTAGGCAATCAGCCCCAGCATTTT; d_gene: -; v_gene: TRBV2; j_gene: TRBJ1-5; abundance: -
CDR3aa: CASGLAALGGGLFEQYF; CDR3nt: TGTGCTAGTGGTTTGGCCGCCCTTGGGGGGGGGCTCTTCGAGCAGTACTTC; d_gene: -; v_gene: TRBV12-5; j_gene: TRBJ2-7; abundance: -